These 28 T cell receptor beta chains were sequenced from one sample in a study of T cells in women clearing cervical HPV infection. Only in-frame clones appear in the TCRdb table, and some are missing; sequencing was by immunoSEQ multiplex PCR. Its table records fewer than 35,000 clones. The source material was blood buffy coat. These receptors all come from a woman aged 18 to 75 with a cervical HPV16 infection that either progressed to CIN3+ or cleared (not recorded which).

As concerns this clone: The read terminates 3 residues ahead of where the CDR3 ends, so the germline J gene completes it. The J gene is TRBJ2-7, the V gene TRBV7-6, with 8 positions matching TRBD2. Per germline, CDR1 SGHVS and CDR2 FNYEAQ. There are 14 residues in the CDR3. J gave up 4 bases and V 5 bases, and 7 bases lay outside the gene matches. CDR3 loop: CASSTGTRSYEQYF. Partial CDR3 DNA: TGTGCCAGCAGCACCGGGACTAGGAGTTACGAG.

Worth noting for this clone: The read terminates 3 residues ahead of where the CDR3 ends, so the germline J gene completes it. This chain uses TRBV19 with TRBJ1-5; 9 bases line up with TRBD1. CDR1 and CDR2 from the germline V gene are LNHDA and SQIVND (reference sequence). V trimming: 5 bases; J trimming: 4 bases; junction bases outside the gene matches: 15. CDR3 length equals 18 residues. The part of the CDR3 DNA that was read is TGTGCCAGTAGTTCTTCGCGGGGACAGGGAAGTCGGAATCAGCCC. Protein: CASSSSRGQGSRNQP. The complete CDR3 reads CASSSSRGQGSRNQPQHF. Based on the CDR3 plus reference TRBV19 and TRBJ1-5, the full variable domain is DGGITQSPKYLFRKEGQNVTLSCEQNLNHDAMYWYRQDPGQGLRLIYYSQIVNDFQKGDIAEGYSVSREKKESFPLTVTSAQKNPTAFYLCASSSSRGQGSRNQPQHFGDGTRLSIL.

Notes on this clone: The read is 3 residues too short to cover the CDR3 end, so that end is filled in from the germline J gene. The chain joins TRBV19 to TRBJ2-2, with D perhaps TRBD1 (6 bases). Germline V gene data show CDR1 as LNHDA and CDR2 as SQIVND (reference sequence). There are 14 residues in the CDR3. The CDR3: CASKTGPRNEKLFF. The part of the CDR3 DNA that was read is TGTGCCAGCAAAACAGGGCCCCGCAATGAAAAG.

About this clone itself: The read terminates 3 residues ahead of where the CDR3 ends, so the germline J gene completes it. V and J are TRBV7-2 and TRBJ1-2; tentative D call: TRBD1 (6 bases). Germline V CDR1 and CDR2: SGHTA, FQGNSA. CDR3 size: 14 residues. The sequenced part of the CDR3 DNA is TGTGCCAGCAGCCCCCGACAGGCACCGGAGGGC. Translated: CASSPRQAPEG. The entire CDR3 sequence reads CASSPRQAPEGYTF.

As to this clone: The missing CDR3 end, 3 residues past where the read stops, is filled in from the germline J gene. This sequence joins TRBV20-1 and TRBJ2-3, with D unresolved. The V gene lost 1 base and the J gene lost 2 bases, with 7 bases spanning the gap. The CDR3 totals 13 residues. Germline V gene sequence: CDR1 DFQATT, CDR2 SNEGSKA (reference sequence). The CDR3 here is CSARGPDTDTQYF. The CDR3 DNA, read in part, is TGCAGTGCTAGAGGCCCAGACACAGATACG.

On this clone itself: The read is 3 residues too short to cover the CDR3 end, so that end is filled in from the germline J gene. The chain carries TRBV9 and TRBJ1-5; D may be TRBD1 (6 bases). The V gene's germline CDR1 is SGDLS and CDR2 YYNGEE. This CDR3 has 15 residues. Trimming took 4 bases from V and 5 from J, leaving 16 bases between them. The CDR3 here is CASSLSGTSDQPQHF. Incomplete CDR3 DNA: TGTGCCAGCAGCTTATCCGGGACAAGCGATCAGCCC. The variable domain in full, completed from reference TRBV9 and TRBJ1-5, reads DSGVTQTPKHLITATGQRVTLRCSPRSGDLSVYWYQQSLDQGLQFLIQYYNGEERAKGNILERFSAQQFPDLHSELNLSSLELGDSALYFCASSLSGTSDQPQHFGDGTRLSIL.

As regards this clone: The sequence runs out 3 residues before the end of the CDR3; the remainder is reconstructed from the germline J gene. V usage is TRBV20-1 and J usage is TRBJ2-5; 13 bases match TRBD2. This CDR3 contains 15 residues. Losses at the gene ends were 5 bases for V and 4 bases for J; bases not matched to a gene: 7. Germline CDR1 and CDR2: DFQATT and SNEGSKA (reference sequence). The CDR3 bases that were read are TGCAGTGCTCCAGCCGGGACTAGCGGGACAGAGACC. Translating gives CSAPAGTSGTET. Given in full, the CDR3 is CSAPAGTSGTETQYF.

On this clone itself: Read coverage stops 3 residues before the CDR3 terminus; the germline J gene supplies the remainder. The rearrangement uses TRBV19 and TRBJ1-5, with D unclear. The CDR3 runs to 13 residues. The V end was cut by 7 bases, the J end by 6 bases, with 13 bases between. The germline CDR1 and CDR2 sequences are LNHDA and SQIVND (reference sequence). The part of the CDR3 DNA that was read is TGTGCCAGTACCCACAGACGATTTCAGCCC. Translation: CASTHRRFQP. The CDR3 in full is CASTHRRFQPQHF. The variable domain in full, with the rest retrieved from reference TRBV19 and TRBJ1-5, is DGGITQSPKYLFRKEGQNVTLSCEQNLNHDAMYWYRQDPGQGLRLIYYSQIVNDFQKGDIAEGYSVSREKKESFPLTVTSAQKNPTAFYLCASTHRRFQPQHFGDGTRLSIL.

In the case of this clone: The read finishes 3 residues shy of the CDR3 end, and the germline J gene is used to complete it. The chain uses TRBV5-5 and TRBJ2-3; 7 bases map to TRBD2. Losses at the gene ends were 0 bases for V and 3 bases for J; bases not matched to a gene: 4. The CDR3 is 15 amino acids. Germline CDR1 is SGHKS and CDR2 is YYEKEE (reference sequence). The CDR3 sequence is CASSLGAGETDTQYF. The covered CDR3 bases are TGTGCCAGCAGCTTGGGGGCGGGGGAGACAGATACG.

Comment on this clone: The DNA ends 3 residues before the CDR3 does, and the rest of the CDR3 is filled in from the germline J gene. The chain carries TRBV19 and TRBJ1-2, with D maybe TRBD1 (5 bases). Trimming took 5 bases from V and 0 from J, leaving 13 bases between them. CDR3 length: 15 residues. Germline V gene sequence: CDR1 LNHDA, CDR2 SQIVND (reference sequence). CDR3 DNA (partial): TGTGCCAGTAGTCCGCGGCCCAGGGCTAACTATGGC. Protein product: CASSPRPRANYG. The entire CDR3 reads CASSPRPRANYGYTF.

Details on this clone: Read coverage stops 3 residues before the CDR3 terminus; the germline J gene supplies the remainder. This chain links TRBV30 with TRBJ2-1; TRBD2 aligns across 11 bases. The germline V gene has CDR1 GTSNPN and CDR2 SVGIG (reference sequence). The CDR3 consists of 15 residues. Trimming at V came to 3 bases and at J to 5 bases, leaving 6 bases not matched to a gene. The CDR3: CAWRVAGGPNNEQFF. The sequenced CDR3 bases are TGTGCCTGGAGAGTAGCGGGGGGGCCCAACAATGAG.

Concerning this clone: A junction boundary mismatches the germline segment, possibly from a read error. The observed sequence ends 3 residues before the CDR3 terminus, with the missing tail filled in from the germline J gene. Other nucleotide sequences from this sample produce the same CDR3. This chain connects TRBV29-1 to TRBJ1-3, with D possibly matching TRBD1 (5 bases). The CDR3 loop spans 10 amino acids. CDR1 SQVTM and CDR2 ANQGSEA come from the germline V gene. The CDR3 reads CSVLADTIYF. CDR3 DNA (partial): TGCAGCGTTTTAGCGGACACA.

Of note for this clone: The observed sequence ends 3 residues before the CDR3 terminus, with the missing tail filled in from the germline J gene. The chain carries TRBV28 and TRBJ2-3; 9 bases map to TRBD2. CDR1 is MDHEN and CDR2 is SYDVKM in the germline V gene. V lost 1 base, J lost 2 bases, and 4 bases stayed unmatched. The CDR3 loop spans 16 amino acids. CDR3 in amino acids: CASSLSTSGLTDTQYF. The covered CDR3 bases are TGTGCCAGCAGTTTATCGACTAGCGGCCTCACAGATACG.

Worth noting for this clone: With the read ending 3 residues before the CDR3 end, the germline J gene is used to fill in that end. The chain employs TRBV7-7 and TRBJ2-3; D might be TRBD1 (5 bases). The germline CDR1 and CDR2 sequences are SSHAT and FNYEAQ (reference sequence). V was clipped by 5 bases and J by 0 bases, with 12 bases between them. The CDR3 sequence is 15 residues long. CDR3 DNA (partial): TGTGCCAGCAGCGAACAGGTTGCTAGCACAGATACG. Residues: CASSEQVASTDT. The full CDR3 sequence reads CASSEQVASTDTQYF.

Worth noting for this clone: The read ends 3 residues shy of where the CDR3 ends; the end is completed using the germline J gene. The gene calls are TRBV12-3 or TRBV12-4 and TRBJ1-1; D gene uncertain. This CDR3 has 11 amino acids. Trimming removed 6 bases at V and 3 bases at J, with 5 bases between. CDR3 DNA, as far as it was read: TGTGCCAGCAGATCATACACTGAA. Protein: CASRSYTE. The CDR3 reads in full as CASRSYTEAFF.

Remarks on this clone: The read halts 3 residues ahead of the CDR3 end, with the missing end drawn from the germline J gene. This sequence joins TRBV20-1 and TRBJ1-2; 7 bases line up with TRBD1. The CDR3 has 12 residues. Germline lookup yields CDR1 DFQATT and CDR2 SNEGSKA (reference sequence). V dropped 2 bases and J dropped 4; count of bases not matched to a gene: 1. The sequenced CDR3 bases are TGCAGTGCTAGAAGGGACAGCTATGGC. Translating gives CSARRDSYG. The entire CDR3 is CSARRDSYGYTF.

As for this clone: Coverage ceases 3 residues before the CDR3 finishes, and the germline J gene fills in the end. The chain links TRBV14 to TRBJ1-5, with D possibly being TRBD1 (6 bases). V was trimmed by 0 bases and J by 5 bases, leaving 11 bases between them. This CDR3 is 15 amino acids long. Germline CDR1 SGHDN, CDR2 FVKESK. The sequenced part of the CDR3 DNA is TGTGCCAGCAGCCAAGATATACAGGGCCATCAGCCC. Amino acids: CASSQDIQGHQP. The entire CDR3 reads CASSQDIQGHQPQHF.

Regarding this clone: The observed sequence ends 3 residues before the CDR3 terminus, with the missing tail filled in from the germline J gene. The gene calls are TRBV20-1 and TRBJ2-3; the match to TRBD2 covers 10 bases. CDR1 is DFQATT, CDR2 SNEGSKA, per germline (reference sequence). V shed 1 base and J 2 bases; nucleotides not matched to a gene: 6. CDR3 length: 16 residues. The CDR3 loop is CSARVSGGPTTDTQYF. The covered CDR3 bases are TGCAGTGCTAGAGTTAGCGGGGGGCCGACCACAGATACG.

A word on this clone: The missing CDR3 end, 3 residues past where the read stops, is filled in from the germline J gene. This sequence joins TRBV5-4 and TRBJ1-2; 7 bases are a match to TRBD1. Germline V gene sequence: CDR1 SGHNT, CDR2 YYREEE (reference sequence). The CDR3 totals 15 residues. Unmatched junction bases numbered 10, after V lost 5 bases and J lost 3 bases. CDR3 DNA, as far as it was read: TGTGCCAGCAGGTATTCCGGTGGACAGGACTATGGC. Amino acid sequence: CASRYSGGQDYG. From start to end, the CDR3 is CASRYSGGQDYGYTF.

Concerning this clone itself: The read ends 3 residues before the CDR3 terminus; that terminus is restored from the germline J gene. The V and J genes are TRBV18 and TRBJ2-2, with D perhaps TRBD1 (6 bases). Germline V CDR1 and CDR2: KGHSH, LQKENI. This CDR3 comprises 17 residues. The DNA read from the CDR3 is TGTGCCAGCTCGCCTATGACAGGCTCAACGCTAAGGGAAAAG. As protein: CASSPMTGSTLREK. The whole CDR3 sequence is CASSPMTGSTLREKLFF.

In the case of this clone: The read ends 3 residues early relative to the CDR3; the germline J gene fills the gap. The chain uses TRBV10-3 and TRBJ2-3; 9 bases align to TRBD2. The ends lost 6 bases at V and 2 bases at J; junction bases unmatched: 3. The CDR3 consists of 14 residues. Germline V gene sequence: CDR1 ENHRY, CDR2 SYGVKD. Partial CDR3 DNA: TGTGCCATCAGGAGCGGGGGGTCCACAGATACG. It is translated as CAIRSGGSTDT. From start to end, the CDR3 is CAIRSGGSTDTQYF.

About this clone itself: Read data end 3 residues before the CDR3 end; the end is taken from the germline J gene. The genes are TRBV19 and TRBJ2-1; D may be TRBD2 (6 bases). Germline lookup yields CDR1 LNHDA and CDR2 SQIVND (reference sequence). Trimming removed 7 bases at V and 6 bases at J, with 16 bases between. The CDR3 is 14 amino acids. The chain's CDR3 is CASNPGGSPNEQFF. CDR3 DNA (partial): TGTGCCAGTAACCCTGGGGGGTCCCCCAATGAG.

About this clone itself: From the germline J gene comes the end of the CDR3, since the read stops 3 residues before it. The chain recombines TRBV6-7 with TRBJ2-7; 7 bases are a match to TRBD2. TRBV6-7 falls under the ORF class, with uncertain function. CDR3 length equals 18 residues. V lost 0 bases, J lost 1 base, and 12 bases stayed unmatched. The CDR3 region is CASSYSNWASGDSYEQYF. CDR3 DNA, as far as it was read: TGTGCCAGCAGTTACTCGAATTGGGCTAGCGGTGATTCCTACGAG.

CDR3 bases read: TGTGCCAGCAGCACAGGGGTGGAAAGTTCACCC. This sequence encodes CASSTGVESSP. The whole CDR3 protein is CASSTGVESSPLHF. J is TRBJ1-6 and V is TRBV9; 7 bases align to TRBD1. The read falls 3 residues short of the CDR3 end, and the missing part is taken from the germline J gene. Trimming removed 4 bases from V and 9 bases from J; junction bases left unmatched: 7. The CDR3 loop spans 14 amino acids. CDR1 is SGDLS, CDR2 YYNGEE, per germline.

Points on this clone: The sequence runs out 3 residues before the end of the CDR3; the remainder is reconstructed from the germline J gene. V is TRBV6-2 or TRBV6-3 and J is TRBJ1-1; 8 nucleotides agree with TRBD1. The CDR3 loop spans 14 amino acids. CDR1 and CDR2 (germline): MNHEY, SVGEGT. Trimming at V came to 4 bases and at J to 4 bases, leaving 5 bases not matched to a gene. Here the CDR3 reads CASSFYTGGTEAFF. The part of the CDR3 DNA that was read is TGTGCCAGCAGTTTTTACACAGGGGGCACTGAA.

Worth noting for this clone: With the read ending 3 residues before the CDR3 end, the germline J gene is used to fill in that end. The J gene is TRBJ2-5, the V gene TRBV19, with 7 bases that match TRBD2. Germline CDR1 is LNHDA and CDR2 is SQIVND (reference sequence). V shed 3 bases, J shed 6 bases, and the junction held 7 bases outside the gene matches. The CDR3 spans 14 residues. The CDR3 loop reads CASSIKGTTQTQYF. The CDR3 DNA, read in part, is TGTGCCAGTAGTATTAAGGGGACTACACAGACC. Based on the CDR3 plus reference TRBV19 and TRBJ2-5, the full variable domain is DGGITQSPKYLFRKEGQNVTLSCEQNLNHDAMYWYRQDPGQGLRLIYYSQIVNDFQKGDIAEGYSVSREKKESFPLTVTSAQKNPTAFYLCASSIKGTTQTQYFGPGTRLLVL.

A remark on this clone: The read finishes 3 residues shy of the CDR3 end, and the germline J gene is used to complete it. The V call is TRBV6-1, the J call TRBJ2-7, with a tentative D call TRBD1 (5 bases). The germline gives CDR1 MNHNS, CDR2 SASEGT. The CDR3 loop spans 13 amino acids. Trimming cost V 2 bases and J 3 bases, with 8 bases left between them. The CDR3 DNA, read in part, is TGTGCCAGCAGTGAACAGGGTCGCTACGAG. It encodes CASSEQGRYE. The CDR3 reads in full as CASSEQGRYEQYF.

On this clone itself: The read ends 3 residues before the CDR3 terminus; that terminus is restored from the germline J gene. V gene TRBV28 combines with J gene TRBJ1-4; 9 bases align to TRBD1. The CDR3 totals 14 residues. Germline lookup yields CDR1 MDHEN and CDR2 SYDVKM. With V trimmed by 6 bases and J by 8 bases, 7 bases remained unmatched. Partial CDR3 DNA: TGTGCCAGCAGGCATGGGGACAGGGCCGAAAAA. Its translation is CASRHGDRAEK. The whole CDR3 sequence reads CASRHGDRAEKLFF.